The 22 T cell receptor beta chains in this list originate from one sample, sequenced in a study of blood T cells in healthy people across ages. Together with a sample-barcoded 5' primer, a J-beta primer mix was included in a second PCR lasting 7 to 11 cycles. TCRdb reanalysed the 5' RACE reads using MiXCR and keeps one entry per CDR3 protein. The profile shows around 690,000 distinct CDR3 sequences, 45% to 65% of them singletons. The sequenced material came from blood. The receptors were gathered from a man in his 60s in good health.

This clonotype was counted between two and nine times. The rearrangement links TRBV12-3 or TRBV12-4 to TRBJ2-1; the match to TRBD2 covers 8 bases. J lost 3 bases, V lost 6 bases, and 7 bases had no gene match. This CDR3 contains 15 residues. The CDR3: CASRTLAGGYNEQFF. CDR3 nucleotides: TGTGCCAGCAGAACCCTGGCGGGGGGCTACAATGAGCAGTTCTTC.

In DNA, the CDR3 is TGTGCCATCAGTGTTGCAGGGGGTACCTATGGCTACACCTTC. Encoded protein: CAISVAGGTYGYTF. This chain uses TRBV10-3 with TRBJ1-2; 7 bases agree with TRBD1. V lost 4 bases to trimming and J lost 4 bases; unmatched junction nucleotides: 6. The V gene's germline CDR1 is ENHRY and CDR2 SYGVKD. The CDR3 has 14 residues.

This clonotype was seen a few times. The chain carries TRBV20-1 and TRBJ2-6; D possibly uses TRBD1 or TRBD2 (5 bases each). Trimming removed 5 bases at V and 2 bases at J, with 16 bases between. This CDR3 comprises 16 residues. Germline V lookup: CDR1 DFQATT, CDR2 SNEGSKA (reference sequence). CDR3 sequence reads: CSAPPLGVTGANVLTF. CDR3 DNA: TGCAGTGCTCCCCCCCTGGGGGTAACTGGGGCCAACGTCCTGACTTTC.

In this sample, this clonotype turned up once. V usage is TRBV12-5 and J usage is TRBJ2-1; 11 bases align to TRBD2. The DNA matches TRBJ2-7 better at its end, which makes the J call doubtful. The CDR3 is 17 amino acids. CDR1 is LGHNT, CDR2 FRNRAP, per germline. CDR3 protein: CASGLVLSGGAYNEQYF. The CDR3 DNA follows: TGTGCTAGTGGTTTGGTACTTAGCGGGGGGGCCTACAATGAGCAGTACTTC.

The genes are TRBV5-1 and TRBJ2-2, with 10 bases fitting TRBD1. CDR3 length: 16 residues. The junction had 8 bases not matched to a gene; V was cut back by 4 bases and J by 5 bases. Germline-derived CDR1 and CDR2 are SGHRS and YFSETQ. Here the CDR3 reads CASSVTGGAGTGELFF. For the CDR3, the DNA is TGCGCCAGCAGCGTGACAGGGGGCGCCGGGACCGGGGAGCTGTTTTTT.

On this clonotype itself: This may stem from a read error, because a much larger clone lies one nucleotide away. This chain uses TRBV20-1 with TRBJ2-5; TRBD2 matches 8 bases. This CDR3 comprises 13 residues. Per germline, CDR1 DFQATT and CDR2 SNEGSKA (reference sequence). The CDR3 DNA sequence: TGCGGTGCTCCGCTAGCGGGCAGGGAGACCCAGTACTTC. The encoded protein is CGAPLAGRETQYF.

This chain uses TRBV10-3 with TRBJ2-1; 8 positions match TRBD2. V dropped 10 bases and J dropped 5; count of bases not matched to a gene: 4. The germline V gene encodes CDR1 ENHRY and CDR2 SYGVKD. This CDR3 is 12 amino acids long. Here the CDR3 reads CATAGGDNEQFF. The DNA of the CDR3 is TGTGCCACCGCGGGGGGTGACAATGAGCAGTTCTTC.

Only a few counts were recorded for this clonotype. This chain uses TRBV27 with TRBJ2-1; no reliable D call. The CDR3 loop spans 12 amino acids. The ends were cut back, 5 bases at V and 2 bases at J, with 4 bases in the middle. The germline V gene encodes CDR1 MNHEY and CDR2 SMNVEV (reference sequence). CDR3 bases: TGTGCCAGCAGTGACCCCTACAATGAGCAGTTCTTC. This encodes CASSDPYNEQFF.

This sequence joins TRBV12-3 or TRBV12-4 and TRBJ2-7; D is undetermined. The germline V and J ends were trimmed by 3 bases and 10 bases, with 13 bases remaining between them. The CDR3 contains 12 residues. Here the CDR3 reads CASSFPDRYQYF. Here the CDR3 DNA reads TGTGCCAGCAGTTTCCCAGACCGTTACCAGTACTTC.

The chain employs TRBV9 and TRBJ2-5, with 9 bases aligning to TRBD1. CDR3 size: 16 residues. V lost 4 bases to trimming and J lost 1 base; unmatched junction nucleotides: 8. Germline V lookup: CDR1 SGDLS, CDR2 YYNGEE. CDR3 bases: TGTGCCAGCAGCCCCAGGACAGGGGCCGGCCAAGAGACCCAGTACTTC. It is translated as CASSPRTGAGQETQYF.

This clonotype was found once. The chain carries TRBV5-1 and TRBJ1-5; D is undetermined. The CDR3 loop spans 14 amino acids. The V and J ends lost 5 bases and 3 bases respectively, with 12 bases between them. Germline V gene sequence: CDR1 SGHRS, CDR2 YFSETQ. CDR3 in amino acids: CASSPDPINQPQHF. Here the CDR3 DNA reads TGCGCCAGCAGTCCGGACCCTATCAATCAGCCCCAGCATTTT. The full variable domain, completed using reference TRBV5-1 and TRBJ1-5, is KAGVTQTPRYLIKTRGQQVTLSCSPISGHRSVSWYQQTPGQGLQFLFEYFSETQRNKGNFPGRFSGRQFSNSRSEMNVSTLELGDSALYLCASSPDPINQPQHFGDGTRLSIL.

V and J are TRBV14 and TRBJ1-6; the D is unclear. The CDR3 contains 13 residues. The germline V gene encodes CDR1 SGHDN and CDR2 FVKESK. V was shortened by 4 bases and J by 10 bases, with 11 bases between the two germline ends. Written as DNA, the CDR3 is TGTGCCAGCAGCCCCACCGGGCAGTCACCCCTCCACTTT. It is translated as CASSPTGQSPLHF. The full variable domain, its missing parts supplied by reference TRBV14 and TRBJ1-6, is EAGVTQFPSHSVIEKGQTVTLRCDPISGHDNLYWYRRVMGKEIKFLLHFVKESKQDESGMPNNRFLAERTGGTYSTLKVQPAELEDSGVYFCASSPTGQSPLHFGNGTRLTVT.

The chain uses TRBV2 and TRBJ1-1; tentative D call: TRBD1 (5 bases). V lost 4 bases, J lost 0 bases, and 12 bases lay in between. This CDR3 is built from 15 residues. Germline CDR1 SNHLY, CDR2 FYNNEI. CDR3 in amino acids: CASSARTTVNTEAFF. Written as DNA, the CDR3 is TGTGCCAGCAGTGCCCGCACGACAGTGAACACTGAAGCTTTCTTT.

The chain has TRBV6-9 and TRBJ2-7; D perhaps matches TRBD2 (7 bases). Trimming left V 6 bases short and J 4 bases short, with 19 bases between. The CDR3 sequence is 15 residues long. Per the germline V gene, CDR1 is MNHGY and CDR2 is SVAAGI. The CDR3 region is CASRTGGQELYEQYF. The DNA for the CDR3 is TGTGCCAGCAGAACCGGGGGGCAGGAGCTTTACGAGCAGTACTTC.

This sequence joins TRBV5-6 and TRBJ1-2; no clear D. This CDR3 has 15 amino acids. The germline V gene encodes CDR1 SGHDT and CDR2 YYEEEE. V was clipped by 4 bases and J by 6 bases, with 19 bases between them. The CDR3 reads CASSPRVQGRNGYTF. The CDR3 nucleotides read TGTGCCAGCAGCCCCCGGGTCCAAGGACGGAATGGCTACACCTTC.

A few counts support this clonotype. The chain is built from TRBV4-1 and TRBJ2-5, with D perhaps TRBD1 or TRBD2 (6 bases each). This CDR3 has 16 amino acids. Trimming took 0 bases from V and 2 from J, leaving 13 bases between them. The germline V gene encodes CDR1 MGHRA and CDR2 YSYEKL. As DNA, the CDR3 is TGCGCCAGCAGCCAAGATTCCGGAGGGGGGCAAGAGACCCAGTACTTC. Translating gives CASSQDSGGGQETQYF.

V usage is TRBV28 and J usage is TRBJ1-2; 8 bases fit TRBD1. Germline-derived CDR1 and CDR2 are MDHEN and SYDVKM. V gave up 4 bases and J gave up 6 bases; unmatched junction bases: 7. The CDR3 runs to 14 residues. The CDR3, as DNA: TGTGCCAGCAGTTCAGGGGGCGTATTCGATGGCTACACCTTC. As protein: CASSSGGVFDGYTF.

This clonotype was seen just once. The chain has TRBV6-1 and TRBJ2-7; weak D call: TRBD2 (8 bases). The tail of the sequence fits TRBJ2-5 better, so the J call may be wrong. Germline CDR1 and CDR2: MNHNS and SASEGT. The CDR3 length is 20 residues. The CDR3 nucleotides are TGTGCCAGCAGCCGCGGCACCCGGACAGGAATAGCGGGGAGCCCAGGGACCCAGTACTTC. It translates to CASSRGTRTGIAGSPGTQYF.

This clonotype has just a few counts. This CDR3 reads CASSRTASGGVYEQYF. The CDR3 coding sequence is TGTGCCAGCAGCCGGACGGCTAGCGGGGGTGTCTACGAGCAGTACTTC. J is TRBJ2-7 and V is TRBV3-1; 10 bases agree with TRBD2. Unmatched junction bases numbered 9, after V lost 4 bases and J lost 3 bases. The CDR3 has 16 amino acids. Germline values: CDR1 LGHDT, CDR2 YNNKEL (reference sequence).

This chain uses TRBV5-1 with TRBJ2-7; tentative D call: TRBD2 (6 bases). The J call is in doubt because the DNA end fits TRBJ2-4 better. This CDR3 comprises 15 residues. Germline loops: CDR1 SGHRS, CDR2 YFSETQ. The CDR3 sequence is CASSGGSAEGNIQYF. The CDR3 DNA reads TGCGCCAGCAGCGGTGGATCCGCGGAGGGAAACATTCAGTACTTC.

For the CDR3, the DNA is TGTGCCATCAGGGCGGCGAGCGGGGAGCCAGATACGCAGTATTTT. Translation gives CAIRAASGEPDTQYF. The chain combines TRBV10-3 with TRBJ2-3, with 7 positions matching TRBD2. Germline-derived CDR1 and CDR2 are ENHRY and SYGVKD. The CDR3 is 15 residues long. Losses at the gene ends were 6 bases for V and 4 bases for J; bases not matched to a gene: 10.

This rearrangement joins TRBV5-5 to TRBJ1-5; no clear D gene. From germline, CDR1 is SGHKS and CDR2 YYEKEE (reference sequence). The CDR3 has 16 amino acids. V lost 4 bases to trimming and J lost 6 bases, with 20 bases between them. The CDR3 DNA reads TGTGCCAGCAGCAGTATGCAAGGATCGGTGGGTCAGCCCCAGCATTTT. It translates to CASSSMQGSVGQPQHF.